Below, 17 T cell receptor beta chains from the same sample are listed, as sequenced in a study of T-cell reconstitution after alpha-beta-depleted transplantation in children. Molecular barcoding with unique molecular identifiers was used for the TCRbeta library. TCRdb reprocessed the PCR reads with MiXCR, giving one entry per CDR3 protein. The sample records some 500,000 distinct CDR3 sequences, roughly 33% being singletons. The material was PBMCs from the stem cell graft donor, obtained from the stem cell graft. These TCRs come from a human donor who donated a stem cell graft to a child with aplastic anemia.

This clonotype was detected a few times. The rearrangement uses TRBV6-1 and TRBJ2-3; TRBD2 aligns across 9 bases. CDR3 size: 15 residues. Germline V gene data show CDR1 as MNHNS and CDR2 as SASEGT. V was clipped by 7 bases and J by 5 bases; unmatched bases: 10. In DNA, the CDR3 is TGTGCCAGCAACCCTAGCGGGATCGGGAAAGATACGCAGTATTTT. This gives the protein CASNPSGIGKDTQYF.

There are a few counts of this clonotype. This sequence joins TRBV20-1 and TRBJ2-1, with D unclear. Trimming stripped 0 bases from V and 3 bases from J, with 15 bases between. Germline V gene data show CDR1 as DFQATT and CDR2 as SNEGSKA (reference sequence). The CDR3 sequence is 16 residues long. The CDR3 sequence is CSARDARPSSYNEQFF. In nucleotides, the CDR3 is TGCAGTGCTAGAGATGCCCGCCCGTCTAGCTACAATGAGCAGTTCTTC.

The chain employs TRBV29-1 and TRBJ2-4, with 12 positions matching TRBD1. The germline gives CDR1 SQVTM, CDR2 ANQGSEA. J gave up 3 bases and V 6 bases, and 9 bases lay outside the gene matches. The CDR3 extends over 16 amino acids. This CDR3 is CSVGTGGESGKNIQYF. For the CDR3, the DNA is TGCAGCGTAGGGACAGGGGGCGAGTCAGGCAAAAACATTCAGTACTTC.

The J gene is TRBJ2-5, the V gene TRBV27, with D perhaps TRBD2 (5 bases). Germline CDR1 MNHEY, CDR2 SMNVEV (reference sequence). The CDR3 spans 15 residues. Trimming cost V 2 bases and J 5 bases, with 15 bases left between them. CDR3 residues: CASSLVGRPGETQYF. Here the CDR3 DNA reads TGTGCCAGCAGTTTAGTCGGCAGGCCGGGGGAGACCCAGTACTTC.

The genes are TRBV12-3 or TRBV12-4 and TRBJ1-4, with D perhaps TRBD1 (5 bases). Trimming removed 6 bases at V and 0 bases at J, with 11 bases between. The CDR3 length is 15 residues. The CDR3 nucleotides read TGTGCCAGCAGGCACGCAGGGCCAACTAATGAAAAACTGTTTTTT. Its protein product is CASRHAGPTNEKLFF.

V gene TRBV18 combines with J gene TRBJ2-1, with 9 positions matching TRBD2. This CDR3 spans 16 amino acids. Trimming cost V 3 bases and J 1 base; bases outside gene matches: 4. CDR1 and CDR2 (germline): KGHSH, LQKENI. CDR3 DNA: TGTGCCAGCTCACCCTCGGCGGGGGGGTCCTACAATGAGCAGTTCTTC. This sequence encodes CASSPSAGGSYNEQFF.

The chain employs TRBV4-2 and TRBJ1-5; D not resolved. CDR3 length: 13 residues. CDR1 and CDR2 (germline): LGHNA, YNFKEQ. V lost 4 bases, J lost 6 bases, and 10 bases lay in between. The DNA for the CDR3 is TGTGCCAGCAGCCCCTATTGGAGTCAGCCCCAGCATTTT. Its translation: CASSPYWSQPQHF.

This clonotype has more than one count but fewer than ten. This chain links TRBV20-1 with TRBJ2-7, with TRBD2 as a possible D gene (6 bases). Trimming left V 0 bases short and J 8 bases short, with 14 bases between. The CDR3 has 13 amino acids. CDR1 DFQATT and CDR2 SNEGSKA come from the germline V gene (reference sequence). CDR3 sequence: CSARDSEGPKQYV. The DNA for the CDR3 is TGCAGTGCTAGAGACTCGGAGGGCCCCAAGCAGTACGTC.

The V call is TRBV5-1, the J call TRBJ2-1; D remains ambiguous. CDR3 length: 15 residues. V dropped 1 base and J dropped 7 bases, with 15 bases sitting between them. Germline V gives CDR1 SGHRS, CDR2 YFSETQ. The CDR3 protein is CASSLLPADHNEQFF. In nucleotides, the CDR3 is TGCGCCAGCAGCTTGTTGCCCGCGGACCATAATGAGCAGTTCTTC. Drawing the rest from reference TRBV5-1 and TRBJ2-1, the complete variable domain is KAGVTQTPRYLIKTRGQQVTLSCSPISGHRSVSWYQQTPGQGLQFLFEYFSETQRNKGNFPGRFSGRQFSNSRSEMNVSTLELGDSALYLCASSLLPADHNEQFFGPGTRLTVL.

This clonotype was seen more than once but under ten times. This sequence joins TRBV20-1 and TRBJ1-1, with a tentative D call TRBD1 (5 bases). This CDR3 contains 13 residues. In germline, CDR1 is DFQATT, CDR2 SNEGSKA (reference sequence). V was trimmed by 6 bases and J by 4 bases, leaving 15 bases between them. CDR3 DNA sequence: TGCAGTGCGACAATTATCGGGGGCACTGAAGCTTTCTTT. This codes for CSATIIGGTEAFF.

This clonotype was counted a few times. The V call is TRBV7-2, the J call TRBJ2-5, with D tentatively TRBD2 (6 bases). Deletions cut 3 bases from V and 5 bases from J, with 13 bases between. Looked up from germline, CDR1 is SGHTA and CDR2 is FQGNSA. The CDR3 spans 14 residues. The CDR3 DNA reads as TGTGCCAGCAGCTTTCGTCCTAGCGCCGAGACCCAGTACTTC. Translation: CASSFRPSAETQYF.

This chain joins TRBV5-1 and TRBJ2-7; D unclear. V gave up 4 bases and J gave up 2 bases, with 10 bases separating them. Germline CDR1 SGHRS, CDR2 YFSETQ. The CDR3 spans 13 residues. The chain's CDR3 is CASSVQYPYEQYF. In DNA, the CDR3 is TGCGCCAGCAGCGTCCAGTACCCCTACGAGCAGTACTTC.

This clonotype was picked up a small number of times. The V and J genes are TRBV12-3 or TRBV12-4 and TRBJ2-5; 8 bases line up with TRBD1. This CDR3 has 13 amino acids. V was clipped by 8 bases and J by 5 bases; unmatched bases: 7. The CDR3 reads CASSMTGDETQYF. The CDR3 DNA sequence: TGTGCCAGCTCAATGACAGGGGACGAGACCCAGTACTTC.

The chain couples TRBV5-1 to TRBJ1-2; D may be TRBD1 (5 bases). This CDR3 contains 12 residues. Germline values: CDR1 SGHRS, CDR2 YFSETQ. Trimming shortened V by 4 bases and J by 4 bases, and 8 bases separated the two germline ends. CDR3 protein: CASSEDTYGYTF. The CDR3, as DNA: TGCGCCAGCAGCGAGGACACCTATGGCTACACCTTC.

V usage is TRBV29-1 and J usage is TRBJ2-3; D is unclear. In germline, CDR1 is SQVTM, CDR2 ANQGSEA. CDR3 length equals 13 residues. In DNA form, the CDR3 reads TGCTCAGCGTCCCCACGGCGGTCAGATACGCAGTATTTT. As protein: CSASPRRSDTQYF.

The rearrangement joins TRBV30 to TRBJ1-4, with 8 nucleotides matching TRBD1. Germline-derived CDR1 and CDR2 are GTSNPN and SVGIG (reference sequence). Trimming at V came to 4 bases and at J to 5 bases, leaving 3 bases not matched to a gene. The CDR3 is 13 residues long. The CDR3 reads CAWNTGGNEKLFF. For the CDR3, the DNA is TGTGCCTGGAACACAGGGGGGAATGAAAAACTGTTTTTT.

The chain has TRBV13 and TRBJ1-1, with a weak D call TRBD1 (5 bases). The CDR3 has 14 residues. Trimming removed 2 bases from V and 4 bases from J, with 11 bases in between. Germline CDR1 PRHDT, CDR2 FYEKMQ (reference sequence). The CDR3 loop reads CASSLRGVATEAFF. The DNA for the CDR3 is TGTGCCAGCAGCTTAAGAGGGGTCGCCACTGAAGCTTTCTTT. Using reference TRBV13 and TRBJ1-1 for the parts outside the CDR3, the full variable domain is AAGVIQSPRHLIKEKRETATLKCYPIPRHDTVYWYQQGPGQDPQFLISFYEKMQSDKGSIPDRFSAQQFSDYHSELNMSSLELGDSALYFCASSLRGVATEAFFGQGTRLTVV.